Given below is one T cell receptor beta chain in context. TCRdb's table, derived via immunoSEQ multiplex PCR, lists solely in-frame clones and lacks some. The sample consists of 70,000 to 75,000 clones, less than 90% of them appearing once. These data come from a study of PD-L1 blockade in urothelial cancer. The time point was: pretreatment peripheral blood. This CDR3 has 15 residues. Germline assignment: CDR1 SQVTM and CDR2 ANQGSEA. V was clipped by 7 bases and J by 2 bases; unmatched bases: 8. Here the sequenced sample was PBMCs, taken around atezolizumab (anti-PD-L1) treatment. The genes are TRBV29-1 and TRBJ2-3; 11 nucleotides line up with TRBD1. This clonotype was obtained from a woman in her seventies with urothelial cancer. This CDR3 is CSGWTGGTSTDTQYF. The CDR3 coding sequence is TGCAGCGGCTGGACAGGGGGCACCTCCACAGATACGCAGTATTTT.